Below are 4 T cell receptor beta chains sequenced from a single sample in a study of vaccination and CD4 T cells after COVID-19. Treatment denoted: approximately nine-day PBMC culture with coronavirus spike peptide pools or control peptides (ViraFEST assay). CD4+ T lymphocytes from the unexposed donor were collected before the COVID-19 pandemic (2011-2018). Their recognized antigens are unknown. Cultured CD4+ T cell DNA underwent sequencing with the Oncomine TCR Beta short-read assay. TCRdb used MiXCR to reprocess the PCR reads, holding one entry per CDR3 protein. In the table there are around 3,700 distinct CDR3 sequences, around 24% of which are singletons. The sequencing input was CD4+ T cells from blood, cultured in vitro. These receptors all come from a human donor in good health.

This clonotype has only a few counts. This sequence joins TRBV28 and TRBJ1-5, with unresolved D. Germline CDR1 is MDHEN and CDR2 is SYDVKM. Deletions cut 6 bases from V and 3 bases from J, with 18 bases between. The CDR3 is made up of 16 amino acids. The CDR3 DNA sequence: TGTGCCAGCAGGCTAAGGCGGCGCCAACCCAATCAGCCCCAGCATTTT. Translation: CASRLRRRQPNQPQHF.

This chain connects TRBV20-1 to TRBJ2-7; either TRBD1 or TRBD2 may supply D (6 bases each). The CDR3 loop spans 13 amino acids. Trimming took off 4 bases at V and 4 bases at J, with 14 bases between the two ends. The germline V gene encodes CDR1 DFQATT and CDR2 SNEGSKA (reference sequence). CDR3 loop: CSATLGGRYEQYF. Written as DNA, the CDR3 is TGCAGTGCTACCCTGGGGGGCCGGTACGAGCAGTACTTC.

The rearrangement links TRBV2 to TRBJ1-6, with 7 bases lining up with TRBD1. CDR1 is SNHLY and CDR2 is FYNNEI in the germline V gene. The CDR3 is 12 residues long. Germline trimming cut 6 bases from V and 14 bases from J; bases unmatched to any gene: 7. CDR3 bases: TGTGCCAGCAGCGACAGGGTTTCGGCCCTCCACTTT. This encodes CASSDRVSALHF.

This rearrangement joins TRBV11-2 to TRBJ2-1, with 7 bases fitting TRBD1. Germline CDR1 is SGHAT and CDR2 is FQNNGV. V was pared by 4 bases and J by 0 bases, with 9 bases of the junction left unmatched. The CDR3 spans 17 residues. The CDR3: CASSSLDRSVSYNEQFF. The CDR3 coding sequence is TGTGCCAGCAGCTCCCTGGACAGGTCTGTCTCCTACAATGAGCAGTTCTTC.